The 13 T cell receptor beta chains below all came from one sample that was sequenced in a study of read filtering for tumor transcriptome and immune sequencing (dated by TCRdb to 2019 to 2021). Sequencing took place on an Illumina HiSeq 4000. Starting from roughly 370 ng RNA, TCR libraries were constructed with the Immunoverse kit using molecular barcoded adaptors that cover the alpha/delta and beta/gamma chains. TCRdb reprocessing: public reads trimmed at Q25 with fastp, clones called with MiXCR, in-frame beta chains kept. Here each entry gathers all rows of one CDR3 protein and keeps the most common genes and DNA. In this sample the table shows tens of thousands of distinct CDR3 sequences, roughly an eighth of which occur a single time. Of the sample, about 36% falls within the top ten clones. Sequencing was carried out using a population of CD138-negative cells sorted from bone marrow. The sample's cell subset or site label, decoded: bone marrow mononuclear cells depleted of CD138+ plasma/myeloma cells by negative magnetic selection. These receptors came from a donor aged 40 or older with multiple myeloma.

The gene calls are TRBV29-1 and TRBJ2-5; possible D gene TRBD2, 6 bases. Trimming took 6 bases from V and 5 from J, leaving 19 bases between them. The CDR3 spans 14 residues. From germline, CDR1 is SQVTM and CDR2 ANQGSEA. The CDR3 sequence: CSVGTGDLGETQYF. The CDR3, as DNA: TGCAGCGTGGGGACGGGGGACCTTGGGGAGACCCAGTACTTC.

The table lists this clonotype with many counts. The DNA of the CDR3 is TGTGCCAGCAGCGTAACGTCTTCGGCCTACAATGAGCAGTTCTTC. This sequence encodes CASSVTSSAYNEQFF. This chain joins TRBV9 and TRBJ2-1; D is ambiguous. This CDR3 spans 15 amino acids. Germline CDR1 SGDLS, CDR2 YYNGEE. The V gene lost 1 base and the J gene lost 2 bases, with 10 bases spanning the gap.

This clonotype was observed at least ten times. V and J are TRBV20-1 and TRBJ2-1; no clear D gene. Per the germline V gene, CDR1 is DFQATT and CDR2 is SNEGSKA (reference sequence). The CDR3 runs 14 residues. Trimming cost V 6 bases and J 6 bases, with 18 bases left between them. CDR3 in amino acids: CSAYLGMLINEQFF. The CDR3 DNA reads as TGCAGTGCCTACCTGGGAATGCTAATCAATGAGCAGTTCTTC.

This clonotype has at least ten counts. This chain connects TRBV5-1 to TRBJ2-1; D may match TRBD1 or TRBD2 (6 bases each). The CDR3 extends over 15 amino acids. Trimming removed 0 bases from V and 4 bases from J, with 11 bases in between. Germline lookup yields CDR1 SGHRS and CDR2 YFSETQ. Here the CDR3 reads CASSLGGAPYNEQFF. The CDR3 DNA reads as TGCGCCAGCAGCTTGGGGGGGGCCCCTTACAATGAGCAGTTCTTC.

Ten or more counts support this clonotype. The rearrangement uses TRBV5-1 and TRBJ1-1; tentatively, D is TRBD1 (6 bases). The V end lost 0 bases, the J end lost 1 base, and 10 bases lay between the germline ends. The CDR3 runs 15 residues. Germline values: CDR1 SGHRS, CDR2 YFSETQ. For the CDR3, the DNA is TGCGCCAGCAGCTTGGATAGGGGGGCGAACACTGAAGCTTTCTTT. Translation: CASSLDRGANTEAFF. Drawing the rest from reference TRBV5-1 and TRBJ1-1, the complete variable domain is KAGVTQTPRYLIKTRGQQVTLSCSPISGHRSVSWYQQTPGQGLQFLFEYFSETQRNKGNFPGRFSGRQFSNSRSEMNVSTLELGDSALYLCASSLDRGANTEAFFGQGTRLTVV.

This clonotype was detected many times. The V and J genes are TRBV20-1 and TRBJ2-7; no definite D call. This CDR3 is built from 14 residues. Trimming left V 6 bases short and J 3 bases short, with 18 bases between. CDR1 is DFQATT, CDR2 SNEGSKA, per germline (reference sequence). This chain's CDR3 is CSATKGPPGYEQYF. CDR3 bases: TGCAGTGCCACTAAGGGCCCTCCGGGCTACGAGCAGTACTTC.

A note on this clonotype: Just one base apart from a much larger clone, this may be a read error. The rearrangement uses TRBV7-9 and TRBJ2-3, with D tentatively TRBD2 (6 bases). The germline V gene encodes CDR1 SEHNR and CDR2 FQNEAQ (reference sequence). This CDR3 region has 14 residues. In DNA form, the CDR3 reads TGTGCCAGCAGCTTTGCAACTAGCACAGATACGCCGTATTTT. Translation gives CASSFATSTDTPYF. The complete variable domain, with remaining parts taken from reference TRBV7-9 and TRBJ2-3, reads DTGVSQNPRHKITKRGQNVTFRCDPISEHNRLYWYRQTLGQGPEFLTYFQNEAQLEKSRLLSDRFSAERPKGSFSTLEIQRTEQGDSAMYLCASSFATSTDTPYFGPGTRLTVL.

Worth noting for this clonotype: A much more abundant neighbour one base away suggests this may be a read error. This chain links TRBV11-2 with TRBJ1-4; D is ambiguous. The DNA end is a closer match to TRBJ2-3, so the J assignment may be wrong. There are 11 residues in the CDR3. Germline V lookup: CDR1 SGHAT, CDR2 FQNNGV. The CDR3: CASSMADTQYF. In DNA, the CDR3 is TGTGCCAGCAGCATGGCAGATACGCAGTATTTT.

Many counts were recorded for this clonotype. The J gene is TRBJ2-4, the V gene TRBV20-1, with a tentative D call TRBD2 (6 bases). V shed 3 bases and J shed 6 bases, with 15 bases lying between them. The CDR3 is 14 amino acids. Looked up from germline, CDR1 is DFQATT and CDR2 is SNEGSKA (reference sequence). The CDR3 is CSARDSGRLNIQYF. The CDR3, as DNA: TGCAGTGCTAGGGATTCTGGGAGGTTAAACATTCAGTACTTC.

A note on this clonotype: This likely came from a read error, as a far larger clone is one base away. This rearrangement joins TRBV6-1 to TRBJ1-1, with D hard to call. The DNA end is a closer match to TRBJ1-6, so the J assignment may be wrong. Germline V gives CDR1 MNHNS, CDR2 SASEGT. This CDR3 has 14 residues. The CDR3: CASRMGQVISPLHF. The CDR3 DNA is TGTGCCAGCAGGATGGGTCAAGTGATTTCACCCCTCCACTTT.

This clonotype occurred many times. The V and J genes are TRBV7-2 and TRBJ2-3, with D perhaps TRBD2 (6 bases). This CDR3 region has 15 residues. Germline assignment: CDR1 SGHTA and CDR2 FQGNSA. With 1 base removed from V and 0 bases from J, the gap between germline ends came to 8 bases. The CDR3 loop is CASSLVAGSTDTQYF. The CDR3 nucleotides are TGTGCCAGCAGCTTAGTTGCGGGGAGCACAGATACGCAGTATTTT.

By proportion, this clonotype is medium-sized. The V call is TRBV7-2, the J call TRBJ2-7; 7 bases align to TRBD2. V lost 4 bases and J lost 3; bases outside the gene matches: 6. CDR1 and CDR2 from the germline V gene are SGHTA and FQGNSA. This CDR3 is built from 14 residues. CDR3 coding DNA: TGTGCCAGCAGCTGGGGCGGGAGTGGCTACGAGCAGTACTTC. Translated, it gives CASSWGGSGYEQYF.

This clonotype showed up just a few times. A single base separates this from a much larger clone, so it may be a read error. The rearrangement joins TRBV29-1 to TRBJ2-5; D is uncertain. The CDR3 consists of 12 residues. The V gene's germline CDR1 is SQVTM and CDR2 ANQGSEA. In nucleotides, the CDR3 is TGCAGCGCTGAAAAGGCAGCAGAGACCCAGTACTTC. Protein sequence: CSAEKAAETQYF. The full variable domain, with the rest looked up from reference TRBV29-1 and TRBJ2-5, is SAVISQKPSRDICQRGTSLTIQCQVDSQVTMMFWYRQQPGQSLTLIATANQGSEATYESGFVIDKFPISRPNLTFSTLTVSNMSPEDSSIYLCSAEKAAETQYFGPGTRLLVL.